This T cell receptor (beta chain) was identified in a study of blood T cell repertoires in COVID-19. As for the study in general: Nucleic acid was either cDNA or gDNA, and it came from T cells, B-cell-depleted T cells, or PBMCs.

A case of COVID-19 had been met by exposed participants within 2 weeks before study entry. To note about this clone: The identical CDR3 is also encoded by other nucleotide sequences in the sample.

The method was immunoSEQ multiplex PCR; TCRdb's version includes in-frame clones alone and lacks a portion of them. The sample has under 450,000 clones, approximately 90% seen once; the top ten hold around 0.94%. The length of the CDR3 is 14 residues. The V gene's germline CDR1 is SGHTA and CDR2 FQGNSA. The V segment lost 3 bases and the J segment 4 bases; nucleotides outside the gene matches: 3. Sequences were obtained from PBMCs or T cells enriched from blood (not recorded which). The TCR was taken from a woman between 35 and 50 years old who had been exposed to COVID-19. The chain is built from TRBV7-2 and TRBJ2-5; 9 bases align to TRBD2. This CDR3 reads CASSFSGRGETQYF. DNA of the CDR3: TGTGCCAGCAGCTTTAGCGGGAGAGGAGAGACCCAGTACTTC.